This T cell receptor (beta chain) was captured in a study of T-cell reconstitution after alpha-beta-depleted transplantation in children (dated by TCRdb to 2016 to 2018). For the wider study: T-cell immune reconstitution after TCRalphabeta/CD19-depleted allogeneic hematopoietic cell transplantation in children was quantitatively tracked in the study by means of TCR repertoire profiling.

Trimming removed 10 bases from V and 4 bases from J, leaving 20 bases between the germline ends. Reading from cysteine to phenylalanine, the CDR3 counts 16 amino acids. The sequence is cut down to CDR3 DNA, 48 bases in frame from base 1. The sample's treatment or condition label is to be understood as: allogeneic hematopoietic cell transplantation with graft depleted of TCRalphabeta T cells and CD19 B cells. The children who served as transplant recipients had been given grafts of TCRalphabeta/CD19-depleted allogeneic hematopoietic cells. Libraries were prepared through PCR. TCRdb shows the sequencer as Illumina HiSeq 2500. Molecular barcoding was employed in the preparation of TCR libraries, with unique molecular identifiers being used to normalize TCRbeta repertoire quantification. The public reads were run again by TCRdb, first through fastp at Q25 and then through MiXCR, and only productive beta chains were kept. Rows merge per CDR3 protein into single entries with the most common DNA and genes. Within this sample are more than 400,000 distinct CDR3 sequences, with 43% of them counted one time only. Under 35% of the sample is held by the ten biggest clonotypes.

On the study overall, not on this receptor specifically: In some patients, high TCRbeta diversity at day 60 was attributed to recipient T cells and intrathymic progenitors that had survived conditioning. The frequencies of hyperexpanded clones fell over the following months, and after one year, T-cell counts and TCRbeta diversity were mostly attributed to newly produced T cells. Apparently early alphabetaT-cell count recovery about two months after transplant reportedly relied on only several hundred rapidly expanded clones derived from non-depleted graft cells.

About this clonotype itself: The clone's antigen remains unknown. Base qualities are not at hand, and no much larger clone is one base apart.

Sequencing was performed on PBMCs, taken before TCRalphabeta/CD19-depleted stem cell transplant. The sequence was collected from a girl aged 2-10 years with aplastic anemia, due to receive a stem cell transplant. The chain links TRBV12-3 or TRBV12-4 with TRBJ1-6, with TRBD1 as a weak D call on 6 bases. The DNA sequence follows: TGTGCCATCAGGGGCGGCGGGGGACCTTATAATTCACCCCTCCACTTT. It encodes CAIRGGGGPYNSPLHF.